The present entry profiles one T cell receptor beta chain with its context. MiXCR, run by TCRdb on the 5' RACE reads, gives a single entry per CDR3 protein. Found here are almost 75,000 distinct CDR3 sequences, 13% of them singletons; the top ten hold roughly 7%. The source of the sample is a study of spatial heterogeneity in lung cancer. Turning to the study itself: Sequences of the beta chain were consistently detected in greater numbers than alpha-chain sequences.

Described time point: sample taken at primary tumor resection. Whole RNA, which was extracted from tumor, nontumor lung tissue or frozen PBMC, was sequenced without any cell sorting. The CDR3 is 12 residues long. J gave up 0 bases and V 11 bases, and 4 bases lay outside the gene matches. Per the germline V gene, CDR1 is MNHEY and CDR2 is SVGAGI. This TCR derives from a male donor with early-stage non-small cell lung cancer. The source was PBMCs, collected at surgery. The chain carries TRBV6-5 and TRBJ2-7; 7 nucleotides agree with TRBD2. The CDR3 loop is CAARDYSYEQYF. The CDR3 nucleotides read TGTGCCGCTCGGGACTACTCCTACGAGCAGTACTTC.